The clone carrying this T cell receptor beta chain was detected a few times. The length of the CDR3 is 14 residues. Between the trimmed V and J ends, which lost 4 bases and 5 bases, there was a span of 15 bases. Germline CDR1 reads ENHRY; CDR2 reads SYGVKD. This sample is drawn from a study of control samples from healthy donors and cancer patients. Assay: immunoSEQ multiplex PCR; the TCRdb copy retains only in-frame clones and omits some. The sample contains 80,000 to 100,000 clones, roughly 83% of which appear only once. The receptor's source is a woman between 25 and 40 years old in good health. The rearrangement uses TRBV10-3 and TRBJ2-7; perhaps TRBD2 as D (6 bases). Sequenced input: blood. CDR3 sequence reads: CAISGGTVGHEQYF. DNA for the CDR3: TGTGCCATCAGTGGAGGGACTGTCGGGCACGAGCAGTACTTC.